These 14 T cell receptor beta chains were all obtained from the same sample, sequenced in a study of T-cell reconstitution after alpha-beta-depleted transplantation in children (dated by TCRdb to the mid-2010s). Libraries came from PCR. Data came from an Illumina HiSeq 2500. TCR libraries were prepared with molecular barcoding, using unique molecular identifiers to normalize TCRbeta repertoire quantification. TCRdb applied fastp at Q25 and MiXCR to the public reads, then kept only in-frame beta chains. Each entry merges the rows of one CDR3 protein and shows their most common DNA and genes. In this sample the table shows hundreds of thousands of distinct CDR3 sequences, around 15% of which occur a single time. Of the sample, around 43% is held by the ten largest clones. The sample's treatment or condition label is to be understood as: allogeneic hematopoietic cell transplantation with graft depleted of TCRalphabeta T cells and CD19 B cells.

The sequenced sample was PBMCs, mostly from graft donor cells, obtained 360 days after TCRalphabeta/CD19-depleted stem cell transplant. Every receptor here comes from a male patient under 10 years old who had a stem cell transplant for acute lymphoblastic leukemia, so the T cells may come from the graft donor.

In its sample, this clonotype was seen many times. This chain links TRBV27 with TRBJ2-1; 11 nucleotides agree with TRBD2. The CDR3 is 15 amino acids. The V segment lost 2 bases and the J segment 11 bases; nucleotides outside the gene matches: 8. Germline-derived CDR1 and CDR2 are MNHEY and SMNVEV (reference sequence). CDR3 residues: CASSLRVSGRAKQFF. CDR3 sequence (DNA): TGTGCCAGCAGTTTACGGGTTAGCGGGAGGGCCAAGCAGTTCTTC.

This clonotype turned up a few times. This chain joins TRBV6-2 or TRBV6-3 and TRBJ1-5; 10 bases agree with TRBD1. The J segment lost 0 bases and the V segment lost 0 bases, leaving 8 bases of the junction unmatched. Per the germline V gene, CDR1 is MNHEY and CDR2 is SVGEGT. The length of the CDR3 is 19 residues. In nucleotides, the CDR3 is TGTGCCAGCAGTTACTCCGGGACAGGGGACTCTTATAGCAATCAGCCCCAGCATTTT. Its translation: CASSYSGTGDSYSNQPQHF.

The CDR3 region has the DNA TGTGCCAGCAGAAGAGGACCTGAAGCTTTCTTT. Residues: CASRRGPEAFF. The gene calls are TRBV13 and TRBJ1-1; D remains ambiguous. This CDR3 has 11 residues. The germline V gene encodes CDR1 PRHDT and CDR2 FYEKMQ (reference sequence). The V end was cut by 6 bases, the J end by 6 bases, with 8 bases between.

This rearrangement joins TRBV6-2 or TRBV6-3 to TRBJ2-1; a weak D match, TRBD1 (6 bases). The CDR3 covers 15 residues. V was trimmed by 9 bases and J by 6 bases, leaving 21 bases between them. CDR1 is MNHEY and CDR2 is SVGEGT in the germline V gene. CDR3 protein: CASQLTGLSVNEQFF. In DNA, the CDR3 is TGTGCCAGTCAGCTAACAGGGCTTTCCGTCAATGAGCAGTTCTTC.

This clonotype was detected only a few times. The chain has TRBV7-2 and TRBJ2-1; a possible D gene is TRBD1 (6 bases). The V end was cut by 1 base, the J end by 0 bases, with 10 bases between. In germline, CDR1 is SGHTA, CDR2 FQGNSA. The CDR3 sequence is 16 residues long. In nucleotides, the CDR3 is TGTGCCAGCAGCTTAGAACTAGGGGGCTCCTACAATGAGCAGTTCTTC. Its translation: CASSLELGGSYNEQFF.

The chain employs TRBV7-6 and TRBJ2-5, with a weak D call TRBD1 (6 bases). Germline V gene data show CDR1 as SGHVS and CDR2 as FNYEAQ. Deletions cut 4 bases from V and 5 bases from J, with 11 bases between. The CDR3 totals 13 residues. CDR3 DNA: TGTGCCAGCAGCTCTACTAGGGGGGAGACCCAGTACTTC. Protein product: CASSSTRGETQYF.

The J gene is TRBJ2-7, the V gene TRBV4-2; D may be TRBD1 or TRBD2 (5 bases each). V dropped 0 bases and J dropped 5 bases, with 11 bases sitting between them. This CDR3 spans 14 amino acids. Germline CDR1 and CDR2: LGHNA and YNFKEQ. In DNA, the CDR3 is TGTGCCAGCAGCCAAGAGAGCAGGGACCACGAGCAGTACTTC. This translates into CASSQESRDHEQYF.

The rearrangement links TRBV5-1 to TRBJ1-2; D unresolved. In germline, CDR1 is SGHRS, CDR2 YFSETQ. V was cut by 4 bases and J by 7 bases, with 14 bases left in between. The CDR3 totals 13 residues. CDR3 DNA: TGCGCCAGCAGCGCAACCCCCCCTTTTGGCTACACCTTC. Translating it yields CASSATPPFGYTF. Supplemented by reference TRBV5-1 and TRBJ1-2, the full variable domain reads KAGVTQTPRYLIKTRGQQVTLSCSPISGHRSVSWYQQTPGQGLQFLFEYFSETQRNKGNFPGRFSGRQFSNSRSEMNVSTLELGDSALYLCASSATPPFGYTFGSGTRLTVV.

This clonotype was counted between two and nine times. V gene TRBV6-5 combines with J gene TRBJ2-1; possibly TRBD2 for D (5 bases). This CDR3 region has 15 residues. V gave up 2 bases and J gave up 0 bases, with 8 bases separating them. Looked up from germline, CDR1 is MNHEY and CDR2 is SVGAGI. CDR3 residues: CASSYVRDSYNEQFF. The CDR3 DNA follows: TGTGCCAGCAGTTACGTCCGGGACTCCTACAATGAGCAGTTCTTC.

This clonotype appeared a few times. The CDR3 region is CASSRTGDETQYF. CDR3 sequence (DNA): TGTGCCAGCAGCAGGACAGGGGACGAGACCCAGTACTTC. The chain is built from TRBV9 and TRBJ2-5; 9 bases match TRBD1. This CDR3 has 13 amino acids. J was trimmed by 5 bases and V by 4 bases; bases with no gene match: 3. Germline CDR1 is SGDLS and CDR2 is YYNGEE.

This clonotype was observed a few times. The gene calls are TRBV4-1 and TRBJ2-2; 7 bases map to TRBD2. Germline V CDR1 and CDR2: MGHRA, YSYEKL. Trimming took 3 bases from V and 5 from J; bases not matched to a gene: 12. The CDR3 length is 17 residues. CDR3 sequence: CASSHPSGTKGTGELFF. The CDR3 DNA follows: TGCGCCAGCAGCCACCCCTCCGGGACTAAGGGGACCGGGGAGCTGTTTTTT.

The chain joins TRBV6-5 to TRBJ1-2; no reliable D call. The CDR3 runs 14 residues. Germline assignment: CDR1 MNHEY and CDR2 SVGAGI. The V gene lost 2 bases and the J gene lost 2 bases, with 9 bases spanning the gap. This CDR3 reads CASSYGHGNYGYTF. Here the CDR3 DNA reads TGTGCCAGCAGTTACGGGCACGGGAACTATGGCTACACCTTC.

V usage is TRBV5-6 and J usage is TRBJ2-1, with unresolved D. CDR1 and CDR2 from the germline V gene are SGHDT and YYEEEE. CDR3 length equals 16 residues. Trimming took 0 bases from V and 7 from J, leaving 17 bases between them. The CDR3: CASSLAVQEMGNEQFF. The CDR3 nucleotides read TGTGCCAGCAGCTTGGCCGTCCAGGAGATGGGGAATGAGCAGTTCTTC.

The chain recombines TRBV29-1 with TRBJ2-7; D ambiguous. Trimming removed 1 base from V and 2 bases from J, with 15 bases in between. This CDR3 spans 15 amino acids. Germline loops: CDR1 SQVTM, CDR2 ANQGSEA. DNA of the CDR3: TGCAGCGTTGAAGGATTGGCAGGTCATCCCTACGAGCAGTACTTC. Translating it yields CSVEGLAGHPYEQYF.